The 27 T cell receptor delta chains in this list originate from one sample, sequenced in a study of γδ T cells in repeated Plasmodium falciparum infection (dated by TCRdb to about 2021). The library was prepared using multiplex PCR. TCRdb shows the sequencer as Illumina MiSeq. TCRdb recomputed clones from the public reads with CATT; identical DNA rows were then combined. The table for this sample lists tens of thousands of delta-chain clones; roughly 0.98% of them were counted only once. The ten top clones hold around 9.6% of the sample. For bulk TCR repertoire analysis, Vgamma9/Vdelta2+ and Vdelta2-negative gammadelta T cell populations were flow-sorted out of peripheral blood mononuclear cells. The material sequenced was gamma-delta T cells from blood. These receptors were obtained from a pool of human donors (malaria-infected and uninfected, not separated).

Points on this clone: A far larger clone is one base from this, pointing to a likely read error. The sample holds other DNA sequences that translate to the same CDR3. The V gene is TRDV1, the J gene TRDJ1; a possible D gene is TRDD3 (10 bases). Matching the DNA to germline supplied the J gene, which TCRdb does not give. Germline V gene lookup returns CDR1 TSWWSYY and CDR2 QGS. This CDR3 is built from 24 residues. CDR3 loop: CALGEIGLPTKHTGGFLYTDKLIF. The CDR3 DNA is TGTGCTCTTGGGGAAATCGGCCTTCCTACGAAACATACTGGGGGATTCCTATACACTGATAAACTCATCTTT.

This clone was observed a handful of times. TCRdb's entry gives the protein of a much larger clone, which mismatches this DNA's translation at residue 4, likely from a read error; the protein reported here is translated from the DNA. The chain combines TRDV2 with TRDJ1; a weak D match, TRDD3 (6 bases). TCRdb supplies no J gene; here it was assigned by aligning the nucleotide sequence to germline. This CDR3 has 16 amino acids. The germline V gene has CDR1 GEAIGNYY and CDR2 EKD. The CDR3 coding sequence is TGTGCCTGTGGCACCGCCACCTCTACTGGGACCGATAAACTCATCTTT. The encoded protein is CACGTATSTGTDKLIF.

For this clone: This DNA translates differently at residue 9 from the TCRdb protein, which is that of a much larger clone; a read error is likely, and the protein shown is the DNA's own translation. The chain links TRDV1 to TRDJ1; TRDD3 agrees at 7 bases. Since TCRdb gives no J gene, matching the DNA to germline was used here to assign it. CDR3 size: 22 residues. The germline V gene has CDR1 TSWWSYY and CDR2 QGS. The trim removed 1 base at V and 0 bases at J, leaving 23 bases unmatched. DNA for the CDR3: TGTGCTCTTGGGGAACGGAGGGAGGCTGGGGGGTACCAAGGGTCGTACACCGATAAACTCATCTTT. The encoded protein is CALGERREAGGYQGSYTDKLIF.

This clone occurred many times. TCRdb's protein for this DNA is that of a much larger clone and differs from the translation at residue 5, likely a read error; the protein shown is the DNA translation. The chain employs TRDV1 and TRDJ1; the D gene is possibly TRDD3 (6 bases). The germline gives CDR1 TSWWSYY, CDR2 QGS. V was pared by 5 bases and J by 7 bases, with 17 bases between. The CDR3 is made up of 14 amino acids. In DNA form, the CDR3 reads TGTGCTCTTGGGACTCCTTGGGGATCTGGTAAACTCATCTTT. Protein sequence: CALGTPWGSGKLIF.

This clone was detected only a few times. A far larger clone differs by one base, so this is likely a read error. The identical CDR3 is also encoded by other nucleotide sequences in the sample. The chain employs TRDV1 and TRDJ1, with 8 positions matching TRDD3. TCRdb offers no J gene call, so here the DNA was matched to germline to obtain one. V trimming: 3 bases; J trimming: 0 bases; junction bases outside the gene matches: 15. This CDR3 is built from 19 residues. Germline V gene sequence: CDR1 TSWWSYY, CDR2 QGS. CDR3 sequence reads: CALGDLYHYRGGYTDKLIF. The CDR3 DNA reads TGTGCTCTTGGGGACCTTTACCACTACCGTGGGGGATACACCGATAAACTCATCTTT.

This clone was picked up a small number of times. TCRdb pairs this DNA with a much larger clone's protein that differs at residue 17, likely a read error; the protein shown was translated from the DNA. In DNA form, the CDR3 reads TGTGCTCTTGTGTTTCCTGATTTAGTGGGTGTTCCTCTATACACCGATGAACTCATCTTT. Translation gives CALVFPDLVGVPLYTDELIF. The J gene is TRDJ1, the V gene TRDV1; weak D call: TRDD2 (5 bases). This CDR3 comprises 20 residues. CDR1 is TSWWSYY, CDR2 QGS, per germline.

This clone has more than one count but fewer than ten. TCRdb assigns this DNA the protein of a much larger clone, which departs from its translation at residue 20; this likely reflects a read error, and the protein shown comes from translating the DNA. J is TRDJ2 and V is TRDV1; D is possibly TRDD2 or TRDD3 (5 bases each). V lost 2 bases, J lost 12 bases, and 52 bases lay in between. The CDR3 consists of 26 residues. Germline assignment: CDR1 TSWWSYY and CDR2 QGS. Written as DNA, the CDR3 is TGTGCTCTTGGGGAAAAGCCCGCCGACGGGGCCTACCGACGATGGTTCGGGATCCGGAACAGTAGGGAACTCTTCTTT. Its protein product is CALGEKPADGAYRRWFGIRNSRELFF.

Ten or more counts support this clone. The chain has TRDV2 and TRDJ1; 7 nucleotides align to TRDD3. The CDR3 consists of 20 residues. Germline CDR1 and CDR2: GEAIGNYY and EKD. With V trimmed by 0 bases and J by 0 bases, 18 bases remained unmatched. The CDR3 protein is CACDTGLLGATVLYTDKLIF. DNA of the CDR3: TGTGCCTGTGACACCGGGTTGCTGGGGGCCACTGTGCTGTACACCGATAAACTCATCTTT.

By its share, this clone is medium-sized. The CDR3 DNA is TGTGCCTGTGACTCCTTACTGGGGGATACAGACGATAAACTCATCTTT. Its translation is CACDSLLGDTDDKLIF. This chain uses TRDV2 with TRDJ1; TRDD3 agrees at 12 bases. Germline V gene sequence: CDR1 GEAIGNYY, CDR2 EKD. The CDR3 length is 16 residues. With V trimmed by 3 bases and J by 4 bases, 8 bases remained unmatched.

This clone has a handful of counts. The TCRdb protein comes from a much larger clone and disagrees with this DNA's translation at residue 9, likely due to a read error; the protein given here is derived from the DNA. As DNA, the CDR3 is TGTGCCTGTGACCTCTTGGACCTGAGGGTCCCATCGTACACCGATAAACTCATCTTT. This gives the protein CACDLLDLRVPSYTDKLIF. The rearrangement joins TRDV2 to TRDJ1; D call uncertain. The J gene, not given by TCRdb, was assigned here from a germline match of the nucleotide sequence. Germline V gene data show CDR1 as GEAIGNYY and CDR2 as EKD. The V gene lost 3 bases and the J gene lost 0 bases, with 25 bases spanning the gap. The length of the CDR3 is 19 residues.

Regarding this clone: It is likely a read error: a sequence one base away is far more abundant. The sample contains more than one DNA sequence encoding this CDR3. V is TRDV1 and J is TRDJ1, with D maybe TRDD3 (6 bases). TCRdb does not report a J gene; here it was assigned by matching the DNA to germline references. Germline assignment: CDR1 TSWWSYY and CDR2 QGS. The CDR3 totals 18 residues. CDR3 DNA: TGCGCTCTTGGGGACGCCCCCGGAGGGGGACAGTACACCGATAAACTCATCTTT. Its protein product is CALGDAPGGGQYTDKLIF.

This clone was counted a few times. The amino acid sequence in TCRdb belongs to a much larger clone and departs from this DNA's translation at residue 13, likely a sequencing read error; the sequence shown is translated from the DNA. DNA of the CDR3: TGTGCTCTTGGGGAACATTACGTCTCGGGGGATATTGAGACCGATAAACTCATCTTT. This encodes CALGEHYVSGDIETDKLIF. The V gene is TRDV1, the J gene TRDJ1, with 8 bases that match TRDD3. The CDR3 has 19 amino acids. V trimming: 1 base; J trimming: 2 bases; junction bases outside the gene matches: 15. CDR1 and CDR2 from the germline V gene are TSWWSYY and QGS.

This clone was observed many times. It differs at one base from a far larger clone, so likely a read error. Other nucleotide sequences from this sample produce the same CDR3. CDR3 amino acids: CALAGPPVPLPTDKLIF. As DNA, the CDR3 is TGTGCTCTCGCTGGTCCTCCGGTCCCTTTGCCCACCGATAAACTCATCTTT. V is TRDV1 and J is TRDJ1; D not resolved. TCRdb offers no J gene call, so here the DNA was matched to germline to obtain one. Trimming shortened V by 9 bases and J by 1 base, and 24 bases separated the two germline ends. The CDR3 length is 17 residues. The germline CDR1 and CDR2 sequences are TSWWSYY and QGS.

This clone turned up a few times. This probably arose from a read error, given a far larger clone one base away. Distinct nucleotide sequences in the sample also encode this CDR3. This sequence joins TRDV1 and TRDJ1; a possible D gene is TRDD3 (5 bases). Germline V lookup: CDR1 TSWWSYY, CDR2 QGS. The CDR3 sequence is 12 residues long. CDR3 sequence (DNA): TGTGCTCTCGGGGAACGTCGACATAAACTCATCTTT. Its protein is CALGERRHKLIF.

Turning to this clone: The protein in TCRdb stems from a much larger clone and differs at residue 7 from this DNA's translation, likely a read error; here the protein is translated from the DNA. The chain is built from TRDV2 and TRDJ1, with 10 nucleotides matching TRDD3. This CDR3 contains 21 residues. CDR1 and CDR2 from the germline V gene are GEAIGNYY and EKD. The junction had 20 bases not matched to a gene; V was cut back by 0 bases and J by 2 bases. CDR3 residues: CACDTIALLGDVETLTDKLIF. The DNA of the CDR3 is TGTGCCTGTGACACCATAGCTCTACTGGGGGATGTTGAGACCCTGACCGATAAACTCATCTTT.

This clone was seen more than once but under ten times. The TCRdb protein, from a much larger clone, departs from this DNA's translation at residue 12, likely by read error; the protein shown derives from the DNA. The chain carries TRDV2 and TRDJ1; 7 bases align to TRDD3. The V gene end was trimmed by 2 bases and the J gene end by 4 bases; junction bases not matched to a gene: 21. Germline V gene sequence: CDR1 GEAIGNYY, CDR2 EKD. CDR3 length: 19 amino acids. CDR3 DNA sequence: TGTGCCTGTGACAACAAGGCTGGAGTGCTGGGGGGTACGGGCGATAAACTCATCTTT. This codes for CACDNKAGVLGGTGDKLIF.

This clone was counted between two and nine times. TCRdb lists the protein of a much larger clone for this DNA, which differs at residue 4, so this is likely a read error; the protein given here is translated from the DNA itself. The chain joins TRDV1 to TRDJ1; 9 bases line up with TRDD3. Here the J gene came from matching the DNA to germline, since TCRdb omits it. CDR3 length equals 18 residues. Germline V gives CDR1 TSWWSYY, CDR2 QGS. CDR3 residues: CALEELAPGGLYTDKLIF. The DNA of the CDR3 is TGTGCTCTTGAGGAACTAGCCCCTGGGGGATTGTACACCGATAAACTCATCTTT.

With regard to this clone: TCRdb's entry gives the protein of a much larger clone, which mismatches this DNA's translation at residue 15, likely from a read error; the protein reported here is translated from the DNA. The chain couples TRDV1 to TRDJ2, with TRDD3 matching 9 bases. Here the J gene came from matching the DNA to germline, since TCRdb omits it. Germline assignment: CDR1 TSWWSYY and CDR2 QGS. This CDR3 has 19 residues. The CDR3 is CALGQTIRGIPSLTVQLFF. DNA for the CDR3: TGTGCTCTTGGGCAAACGATAAGGGGGATACCATCTTTGACAGTACAACTCTTCTTT.

Comment on this clone: TCRdb shows a much larger clone's protein in place of this DNA's translation, and the two differ at residue 5, likely through a read error; the protein shown is translated from the DNA. The V and J genes are TRDV2 and TRDJ1, with unresolved D. TCRdb gives no J gene; it was assigned here by matching the DNA to germline. The germline gives CDR1 GEAIGNYY, CDR2 EKD. This CDR3 comprises 15 residues. Trimming shortened V by 3 bases and J by 2 bases, and 15 bases separated the two germline ends. CDR3 DNA: TGTGCCTGTGACGCCCTTGAGGGAGAGACCGATAAACTCATCTTT. This sequence encodes CACDALEGETDKLIF.

This clone was seen only a few times. One base separates it from a far larger clone, so it is likely a read error. Distinct nucleotide sequences in the sample also encode this CDR3. This rearrangement joins TRDV1 to TRDJ1; D gene ambiguous. V was trimmed by 4 bases and J by 4 bases, leaving 19 bases between them. Germline V gene lookup returns CDR1 TSWWSYY and CDR2 QGS. This CDR3 contains 16 residues. In nucleotides, the CDR3 is TGTGCTCTTGGGGGTACTTCTCCACCGACCAACGATAAACTCATCTTT. This sequence encodes CALGGTSPPTNDKLIF.

Worth noting for this clone: The translation of this DNA and the TCRdb protein of a much larger clone differ at residue 7, probably owing to a read error; the protein shown here is translated from the DNA. The gene calls are TRDV1 and TRDJ1; the match to TRDD3 covers 12 bases. The length of the CDR3 is 24 residues. CDR1 is TSWWSYY and CDR2 is QGS in the germline V gene. Trimming at V came to 4 bases and at J to 0 bases, leaving 27 bases not matched to a gene. The CDR3 loop is CALGVNLPNPDWGILERNTDKLIF. CDR3 coding DNA: TGTGCTCTTGGGGTGAACCTCCCAAACCCTGACTGGGGGATACTTGAGCGGAACACCGATAAACTCATCTTT.

This clone came up a few times. A far larger clone is one nucleotide away, so this likely arose from a read error. This sample includes further DNA sequences coding for the same CDR3. The chain carries TRDV1 and TRDJ1; maybe TRDD3 (5 bases). The J gene comes from matching the DNA to germline here; TCRdb lacks it. CDR1 is TSWWSYY and CDR2 is QGS in the germline V gene. This CDR3 is built from 19 residues. The CDR3 loop reads CALGELPVYGFRNTDKLIF. The DNA of the CDR3 is TGTGCCCTTGGGGAACTGCCGGTCTACGGTTTCCGGAACACCGATAAACTCATCTTT.

Notes on this clone: Given a far larger clone just one base away, this is likely a sequencing read error. The same CDR3 also results from other DNA sequences found in this sample. This rearrangement joins TRDV2 to TRDJ1, with TRDD3 matching 7 bases. The J gene comes from matching the DNA to germline here; TCRdb lacks it. This CDR3 has 16 residues. With V trimmed by 0 bases and J by 2 bases, 8 bases remained unmatched. From germline, CDR1 is GEAIGNYY and CDR2 EKD. The DNA of the CDR3 is TGTGCCTGTGACACCAGTTGGGGGAGGTTGACCGATAAACTCATCTTT. Its protein is CACDTSWGRLTDKLIF.

This clone turned up a few times. TCRdb's entry gives the protein of a much larger clone, which mismatches this DNA's translation at residue 18, likely from a read error; the protein reported here is translated from the DNA. The chain carries TRDV1 and TRDJ1; 12 bases match TRDD3. The germline gives CDR1 TSWWSYY, CDR2 QGS. J lost 0 bases, V lost 2 bases, and 40 bases had no gene match. This CDR3 spans 29 amino acids. This CDR3 reads CALGEVLVAFLTVLGDTALRPLYTDKLIF. As DNA, the CDR3 is TGTGCTCTTGGGGAAGTTTTGGTGGCCTTCCTCACCGTACTGGGGGATACCGCTCTTAGGCCCTTGTACACCGATAAACTCATCTTT.

Sample share makes this clone large (0.1 to 1%). The same CDR3 arises from other DNA sequences in this sample as well. The CDR3 here is CACDPGGYTDKLIF. CDR3 DNA sequence: TGTGCCTGTGACCCTGGGGGATACACCGATAAACTCATCTTT. V is TRDV2 and J is TRDJ1, with TRDD3 matching 9 bases. The V gene's germline CDR1 is GEAIGNYY and CDR2 EKD. The trim removed 3 bases at V and 0 bases at J, leaving 1 base unmatched. The CDR3 contains 14 residues.

The table lists this clone with many counts. This sequence joins TRDV1 and TRDJ1, with D uncertain. The J gene, not given by TCRdb, was assigned here from a germline match of the nucleotide sequence. V was pared by 4 bases and J by 5 bases, with 29 bases between. This CDR3 contains 19 residues. Germline V gene lookup returns CDR1 TSWWSYY and CDR2 QGS. CDR3 coding DNA: TGTGCTCTTGGGGTTCCGAACTATCTCCTGCTATTACAACAAGATAAACTCATCTTT. Translated, it gives CALGVPNYLLLLQQDKLIF.

Comment on this clone: The protein that TCRdb holds for this DNA derives from a much larger clone and differs from the translated DNA at residue 6, which likely indicates a read error; the protein shown here is translated from the DNA. This chain links TRDV2 with TRDJ1, with 7 bases that match TRDD3. As TCRdb names no J gene, one was assigned here on the basis of a DNA match to germline. Trimming took 0 bases from V and 0 from J; bases not matched to a gene: 15. The CDR3 consists of 19 residues. CDR1 is GEAIGNYY and CDR2 is EKD in the germline V gene. The CDR3 DNA sequence: TGTGCCTGTGACACCGGGGGCAGTGTGGTGGGGGACCACACCGATAAACTCATCTTT. Protein sequence: CACDTGGSVVGDHTDKLIF.